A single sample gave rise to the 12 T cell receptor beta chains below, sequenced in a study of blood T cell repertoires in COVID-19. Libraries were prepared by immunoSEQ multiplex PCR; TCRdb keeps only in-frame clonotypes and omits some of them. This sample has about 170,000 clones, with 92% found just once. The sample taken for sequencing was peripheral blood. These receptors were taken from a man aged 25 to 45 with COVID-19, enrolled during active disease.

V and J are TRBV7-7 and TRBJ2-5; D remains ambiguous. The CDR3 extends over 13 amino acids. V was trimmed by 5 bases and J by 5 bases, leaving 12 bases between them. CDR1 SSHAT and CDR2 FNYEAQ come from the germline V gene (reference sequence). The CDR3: CASSTWSRETQYF. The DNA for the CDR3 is TGTGCCAGCAGCACCTGGTCCCGGGAGACCCAGTACTTC. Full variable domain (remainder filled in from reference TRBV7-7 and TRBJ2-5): GAGVSQSPRYKVTKRGQDVTLRCDPISSHATLYWYQQALGQGPEFLTYFNYEAQPDKSGLPSDRFSAERPEGSISTLTIQRTEQRDSAMYRCASSTWSRETQYFGPGTRLLVL.

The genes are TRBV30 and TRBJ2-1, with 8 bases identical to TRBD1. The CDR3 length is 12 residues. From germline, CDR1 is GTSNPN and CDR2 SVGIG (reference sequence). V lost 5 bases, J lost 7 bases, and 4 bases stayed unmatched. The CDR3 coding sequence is TGTGCCTGGGGACAGGGAACGAATGAGCAGTTCTTC. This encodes CAWGQGTNEQFF.

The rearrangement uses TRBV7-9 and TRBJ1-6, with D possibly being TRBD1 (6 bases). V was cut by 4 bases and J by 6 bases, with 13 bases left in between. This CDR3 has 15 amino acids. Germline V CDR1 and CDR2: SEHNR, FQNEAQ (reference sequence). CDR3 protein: CASSSWTARNSPLHF. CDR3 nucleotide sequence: TGTGCCAGCAGCTCCTGGACAGCGCGTAATTCACCCCTCCACTTT.

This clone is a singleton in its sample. The CDR3 nucleotides are TGTGCCTGGAGTACTGGGGGGTCATCAAATGAGCAGTTCTTC. Translation: CAWSTGGSSNEQFF. The chain employs TRBV30 and TRBJ2-1; perhaps TRBD2 as D (6 bases). V was shortened by 2 bases and J by 7 bases, with 15 bases between the two germline ends. CDR1 is GTSNPN, CDR2 SVGIG, per germline (reference sequence). The CDR3 length is 14 residues.

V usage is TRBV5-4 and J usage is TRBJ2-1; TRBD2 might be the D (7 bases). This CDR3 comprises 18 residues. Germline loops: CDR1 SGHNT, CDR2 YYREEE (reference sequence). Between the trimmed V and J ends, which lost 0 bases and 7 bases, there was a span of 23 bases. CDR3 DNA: TGTGCCAGCAGCTTGGTCATAAGGGCGGGAGAAGGACAGAATGAGCAGTTCTTC. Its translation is CASSLVIRAGEGQNEQFF.

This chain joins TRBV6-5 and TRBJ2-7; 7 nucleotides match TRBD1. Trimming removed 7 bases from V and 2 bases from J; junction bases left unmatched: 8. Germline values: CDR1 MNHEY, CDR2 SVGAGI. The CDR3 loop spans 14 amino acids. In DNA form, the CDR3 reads TGTGCCAGCAAGCCACAGGGGTATGCCTACGAGCAGTACTTC. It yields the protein CASKPQGYAYEQYF.

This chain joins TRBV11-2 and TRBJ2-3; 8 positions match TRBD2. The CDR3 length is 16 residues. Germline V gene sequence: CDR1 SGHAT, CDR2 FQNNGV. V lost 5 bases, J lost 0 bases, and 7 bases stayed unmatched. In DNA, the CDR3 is TGTGCCAGCAGCCTTATGAGCGGGGGCAGCACAGATACGCAGTATTTT. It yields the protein CASSLMSGGSTDTQYF.

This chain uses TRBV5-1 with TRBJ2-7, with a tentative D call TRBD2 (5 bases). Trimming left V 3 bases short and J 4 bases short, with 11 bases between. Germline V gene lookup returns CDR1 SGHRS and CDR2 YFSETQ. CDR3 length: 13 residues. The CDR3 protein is CASSSVGGYEQYF. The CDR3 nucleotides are TGCGCCAGCAGCTCGGTTGGCGGGTACGAGCAGTACTTC.

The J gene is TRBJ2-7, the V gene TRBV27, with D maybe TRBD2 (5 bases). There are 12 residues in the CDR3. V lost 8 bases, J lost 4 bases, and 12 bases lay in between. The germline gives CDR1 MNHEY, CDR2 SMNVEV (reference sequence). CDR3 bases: TGTGCCAGCTTATCGGGGAATTACGAGCAGTACTTC. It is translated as CASLSGNYEQYF.

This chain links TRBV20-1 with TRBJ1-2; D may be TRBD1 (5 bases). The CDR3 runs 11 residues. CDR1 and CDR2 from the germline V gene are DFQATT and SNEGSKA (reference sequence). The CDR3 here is CRGGADYGYTF. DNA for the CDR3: TGCAGAGGAGGGGCCGACTATGGCTACACCTTC.

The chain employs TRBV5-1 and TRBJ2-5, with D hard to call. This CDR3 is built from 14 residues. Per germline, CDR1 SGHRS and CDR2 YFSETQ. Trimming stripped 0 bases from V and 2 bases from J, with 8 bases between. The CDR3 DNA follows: TGCGCCAGCAGCTTGGACAGAAAACAAGAGACCCAGTACTTC. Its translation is CASSLDRKQETQYF.

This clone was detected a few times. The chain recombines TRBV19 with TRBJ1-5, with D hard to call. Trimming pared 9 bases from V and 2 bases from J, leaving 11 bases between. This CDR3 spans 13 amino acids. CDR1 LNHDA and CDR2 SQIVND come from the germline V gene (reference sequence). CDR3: CASAGRGNQPQHF. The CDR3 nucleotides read TGTGCCAGCGCGGGTCGGGGCAATCAGCCCCAGCATTTT.